One T cell receptor beta chain is described in this entry. This entry is derived from a study of T cell changes during pregnancy in multiple sclerosis. Sequencing was performed with immunoSEQ multiplex PCR; in TCRdb, only in-frame clones are kept and a portion is missing. Found here are tens of thousands of clones, 93% of them singletons; the top ten hold under 2%. Germline loops: CDR1 SGHAT, CDR2 FQNNGV. The CDR3 consists of 16 residues. V was clipped by 4 bases and J by 4 bases; unmatched bases: 8. The sequence was obtained from a female donor with multiple sclerosis, enrolled in a pregnancy study. Sequenced material: peripheral blood, taken after pregnancy. The V call is TRBV11-2, the J call TRBJ2-1; 9 bases map to TRBD2. This CDR3 reads CASSSQTSGLYNEQFF. CDR3 coding DNA: TGTGCCAGCAGCTCACAGACTAGCGGACTGTACAATGAGCAGTTCTTC.